Below are 13 T cell receptor beta chains sequenced from a single sample in a study of blood T cell repertoires in COVID-19. Sequencing was performed with immunoSEQ multiplex PCR; in TCRdb, only in-frame clones are kept and a portion is missing. Seen here are over 350,000 clones, nearly 90% observed once, and the top ten hold approximately 2%. Sequenced sample: PBMCs or T cells enriched from blood (not recorded which). Receptor source: a woman aged 18-29 years with acute COVID-19.

This sequence joins TRBV4-1 and TRBJ1-1, with a weak D call TRBD1 (6 bases). The CDR3 length is 15 residues. V lost 0 bases, J lost 3 bases, and 11 bases lay in between. Per germline, CDR1 MGHRA and CDR2 YSYEKL. As DNA, the CDR3 is TGCGCCAGCAGCCAAGAGTGGGGGCGGGACACTGAAGCTTTCTTT. Its translation is CASSQEWGRDTEAFF.

The rearrangement uses TRBV19 and TRBJ2-7; TRBD2 might be the D (5 bases). V gave up 5 bases and J gave up 2 bases, with 13 bases separating them. There are 14 residues in the CDR3. Germline lookup yields CDR1 LNHDA and CDR2 SQIVND (reference sequence). Written as DNA, the CDR3 is TGTGCCAGTAGTCTCGGGGTGCGAGCCTACGAGCAGTACTTC. Its translation is CASSLGVRAYEQYF.

This chain joins TRBV7-2 and TRBJ2-5; the match to TRBD2 covers 8 bases. The CDR3 length is 15 residues. Trimming took 5 bases from V and 4 from J; bases not matched to a gene: 9. CDR1 is SGHTA and CDR2 is FQGNSA in the germline V gene. This chain's CDR3 is CASSTPPGGRETQYF. The CDR3 nucleotides read TGTGCCAGCAGCACCCCACCGGGGGGGCGAGAGACCCAGTACTTC.

This clone was detected only once. This chain uses TRBV18 with TRBJ1-2; possible D gene TRBD1, 6 bases. This CDR3 contains 15 residues. The V end was cut by 4 bases, the J end by 4 bases, with 16 bases between. Germline values: CDR1 KGHSH, CDR2 LQKENI. The CDR3, as DNA: TGTGCCAGCTCACAATCGACAGGTCGGAGCTATGGCTACACCTTC. As protein: CASSQSTGRSYGYTF.

CDR3 in DNA: TGTGCCAGCAGCTTTCGTACAGGGCCGAACACTGAAGCTTTCTTT. Amino acids: CASSFRTGPNTEAFF. This rearrangement joins TRBV11-2 to TRBJ1-1, with D possibly TRBD1 on 6 matching bases. Germline V gives CDR1 SGHAT, CDR2 FQNNGV. V gave up 3 bases and J gave up 1 base, with 12 bases separating them. The CDR3 is 15 residues long.

CDR3: CSVVSFPAEETQYF. The CDR3 coding sequence is TGCAGCGTTGTTTCTTTCCCGGCGGAAGAGACCCAGTACTTC. The rearrangement links TRBV29-1 to TRBJ2-5; D gene unclear. The V gene's germline CDR1 is SQVTM and CDR2 ANQGSEA. V was trimmed by 4 bases and J by 3 bases, leaving 15 bases between them. This CDR3 is built from 14 residues.

The V call is TRBV19, the J call TRBJ2-7; 9 positions agree with TRBD1. Looked up from germline, CDR1 is LNHDA and CDR2 is SQIVND (reference sequence). V lost 2 bases to trimming and J lost 6 bases; unmatched junction nucleotides: 5. The CDR3 loop spans 14 amino acids. CDR3 sequence reads: CASSIRDRVPEQYF. As DNA, the CDR3 is TGTGCCAGTAGTATACGGGACAGGGTCCCCGAGCAGTACTTC. The whole variable domain, remainder taken from reference TRBV19 and TRBJ2-7, is DGGITQSPKYLFRKEGQNVTLSCEQNLNHDAMYWYRQDPGQGLRLIYYSQIVNDFQKGDIAEGYSVSREKKESFPLTVTSAQKNPTAFYLCASSIRDRVPEQYFGPGTRLTVT.

The chain is built from TRBV7-2 and TRBJ1-1; a weak D match, TRBD1 (5 bases). The V gene's germline CDR1 is SGHTA and CDR2 FQGNSA. The CDR3 spans 15 residues. V was shortened by 3 bases and J by 5 bases, with 16 bases between the two germline ends. DNA of the CDR3: TGTGCCAGCAGCTTGCCAGGAAGGCAGGGAACTGAAGCTTTCTTT. Translated: CASSLPGRQGTEAFF.

J is TRBJ1-5 and V is TRBV18, with a weak D call TRBD1 (5 bases). Germline V CDR1 and CDR2: KGHSH, LQKENI. Trimming took 2 bases from V and 0 from J, leaving 11 bases between them. The CDR3 has 16 residues. The DNA for the CDR3 is TGTGCCAGCTCACCAAGGGGTGCACATAGCAATCAGCCCCAGCATTTT. Its protein product is CASSPRGAHSNQPQHF.

This chain connects TRBV27 to TRBJ2-2; a possible D gene is TRBD2 (5 bases). Germline V gene sequence: CDR1 MNHEY, CDR2 SMNVEV (reference sequence). The CDR3 has 17 residues. V lost 5 bases to trimming and J lost 4 bases, with 20 bases between them. The CDR3 loop is CASSKRGSSRSTGELFF. For the CDR3, the DNA is TGTGCCAGCAGTAAACGAGGGTCTAGCAGGAGCACCGGGGAGCTGTTTTTT.

The chain recombines TRBV3-1 (or the pseudogene TRBV3-2) with TRBJ2-7; TRBD2 matches 8 bases. The trim removed 7 bases at V and 3 bases at J, leaving 8 bases unmatched. There are 14 residues in the CDR3. CDR1 is LGHDT and CDR2 is YNNKEL in the germline V gene (reference sequence). As DNA, the CDR3 is TGTGCCAGCACCACTCGGGAGGGCGGCTACGAGCAGTACTTC. Protein sequence: CASTTREGGYEQYF.

The chain links TRBV3-1 (or the pseudogene TRBV3-2) to TRBJ1-1; weak D call: TRBD1 (5 bases). The germline V and J ends were trimmed by 4 bases and 8 bases, with 20 bases remaining between them. Germline V gene lookup returns CDR1 LGHDT and CDR2 YNNKEL (reference sequence). This CDR3 contains 15 residues. CDR3 sequence reads: CASSPLNGGKVEAFF. CDR3 DNA sequence: TGTGCCAGCAGCCCACTTAATGGGGGGAAGGTCGAAGCTTTCTTT.

The chain carries TRBV19 and TRBJ1-3; D perhaps matches TRBD1 (5 bases). The CDR3 contains 15 residues. Germline assignment: CDR1 LNHDA and CDR2 SQIVND (reference sequence). V dropped 3 bases and J dropped 3 bases, with 12 bases sitting between them. This CDR3 reads CASSITAGGGNTIYF. The CDR3 nucleotides are TGTGCCAGTAGTATCACCGCCGGGGGTGGAAACACCATATATTTT.